These 13 T cell receptor beta chains were all obtained from the same sample, sequenced in a study of blood T cell repertoires in COVID-19. The method was immunoSEQ multiplex PCR; TCRdb's version includes in-frame clones alone and lacks a portion of them. The table includes some 130,000 clones, around nine tenths detected once. Input material: peripheral blood. The receptors originated from a man aged 55 to 69 with COVID-19, enrolled during active disease.

The chain has TRBV27 and TRBJ1-5; D is unclear. The germline V gene encodes CDR1 MNHEY and CDR2 SMNVEV (reference sequence). The CDR3 is made up of 13 amino acids. Trimming took 3 bases from V and 10 from J, leaving 13 bases between them. CDR3 loop: CASSFVQQSPQHF. In DNA form, the CDR3 reads TGTGCCAGCAGTTTCGTTCAACAGAGTCCCCAGCATTTT.

This CDR3 reads CASSRDSQYGYTF. CDR3 DNA: TGTGCCAGCAGCAGGGACAGCCAGTATGGCTACACCTTC. The chain carries TRBV7-2 and TRBJ1-2, with 7 bases that match TRBD1. In germline, CDR1 is SGHTA, CDR2 FQGNSA. The CDR3 consists of 13 residues. Trimming took 5 bases from V and 5 from J; bases not matched to a gene: 5.

The J gene is TRBJ2-2, the V gene TRBV12-3 or TRBV12-4; maybe TRBD1 (6 bases). Between the trimmed V and J ends, which lost 6 bases and 6 bases, there was a span of 11 bases. The CDR3 sequence is 13 residues long. The CDR3, as DNA: TGTGCCAGCAGCAAAAGACAGGCCGGGGAGCTGTTTTTT. Its translation is CASSKRQAGELFF.

CDR3 protein: CASTNDRGTDTQYF. The CDR3 DNA is TGTGCCAGCACTAATGACAGGGGTACAGATACGCAGTATTTT. V usage is TRBV2 and J usage is TRBJ2-3; 8 nucleotides align to TRBD1. The V segment lost 7 bases and the J segment 3 bases; nucleotides outside the gene matches: 6. The CDR3 runs 14 residues. The germline CDR1 and CDR2 sequences are SNHLY and FYNNEI.

The rearrangement joins TRBV9 to TRBJ2-3; TRBD1 matches 9 bases. The CDR3 has 17 amino acids. Germline V gene sequence: CDR1 SGDLS, CDR2 YYNGEE. Trimming took 4 bases from V and 2 from J; bases not matched to a gene: 11. CDR3 bases: TGTGCCAGCAGCTCCCCAAGGACAGGGGTTAACACAGATACGCAGTATTTT. It specifies CASSSPRTGVNTDTQYF.

This rearrangement joins TRBV5-4 to TRBJ2-2; D is uncertain. The CDR3 extends over 17 amino acids. Per the germline V gene, CDR1 is SGHNT and CDR2 is YYREEE (reference sequence). V dropped 1 base and J dropped 4 bases, with 17 bases sitting between them. The CDR3 nucleotides are TGTGCCAGCAGCTTGCCAGGCCTACCTTTCGGCACCGGGGAGCTGTTTTTT. It encodes CASSLPGLPFGTGELFF.

V is TRBV7-6 and J is TRBJ2-5; TRBD1 aligns across 7 bases. This CDR3 spans 16 amino acids. After removal of 5 bases from V and 4 bases from J, the junction contained 13 bases not matched to a gene. Germline CDR1 is SGHVS and CDR2 is FNYEAQ. The CDR3 DNA reads as TGTGCCAGCAGCCAAGAGACAGGGCACCTTACAGAGACCCAGTACTTC. Encoded protein: CASSQETGHLTETQYF. Full variable domain (outside the CDR3, taken from reference TRBV7-6 and TRBJ2-5): GAGVSQSPRYKVTKRGQDVALRCDPISGHVSLYWYRQALGQGPEFLTYFNYEAQQDKSGLPNDRFSAERPEGSISTLTIQRTEQRDSAMYRCASSQETGHLTETQYFGPGTRLLVL.

V gene TRBV6-2 or TRBV6-3 combines with J gene TRBJ2-3; no reliable D call. The CDR3 length is 15 residues. V lost 6 bases, J lost 1 base, and 14 bases lay in between. Germline CDR1 reads MNHEY; CDR2 reads SVGEGT. This CDR3 is CASSLMSPGTDTQYF. CDR3 nucleotide sequence: TGTGCCAGCAGCCTCATGAGTCCGGGCACAGATACGCAGTATTTT.

The V gene is TRBV5-1, the J gene TRBJ1-4; 9 nucleotides agree with TRBD1. The CDR3 totals 19 residues. V trimming: 4 bases; J trimming: 0 bases; junction bases outside the gene matches: 13. From germline, CDR1 is SGHRS and CDR2 YFSETQ. CDR3: CASSNQPQGAATTNEKLFF. The DNA of the CDR3 is TGCGCCAGCAGCAACCAACCACAGGGGGCAGCGACAACTAATGAAAAACTGTTTTTT.

V is TRBV28 and J is TRBJ1-1; D might be TRBD1 (5 bases). The V end lost 5 bases, the J end lost 3 bases, and 13 bases lay between the germline ends. The germline V gene encodes CDR1 MDHEN and CDR2 SYDVKM. This CDR3 has 14 amino acids. The CDR3 sequence is CASSLGGDYTEAFF. The CDR3 bases are TGTGCCAGCAGTCTTGGGGGGGACTACACTGAAGCTTTCTTT.

V and J are TRBV6-2 or TRBV6-3 and TRBJ1-3; D might be TRBD1 (5 bases). The CDR3 covers 16 residues. The V gene lost 4 bases and the J gene lost 1 base, with 14 bases spanning the gap. Per germline, CDR1 MNHEY and CDR2 SVGEGT. The CDR3 nucleotides are TGTGCCAGCAGTTCCGGACACCAAGGATCTGGAAACACCATATATTTT. Translating gives CASSSGHQGSGNTIYF.

The chain couples TRBV13 to TRBJ1-6; TRBD1 agrees at 8 bases. J gave up 5 bases and V 6 bases, and 6 bases lay outside the gene matches. Looked up from germline, CDR1 is PRHDT and CDR2 is FYEKMQ (reference sequence). CDR3 length equals 15 residues. The CDR3 loop reads CASRLGQADNSPLHF. The CDR3 DNA reads TGTGCCAGCAGATTGGGACAGGCGGATAATTCACCCCTCCACTTT.

The rearrangement uses TRBV19 and TRBJ1-1, with D unclear. CDR1 is LNHDA and CDR2 is SQIVND in the germline V gene (reference sequence). The CDR3 consists of 10 residues. V was pared by 8 bases and J by 3 bases, with 4 bases between. The CDR3 coding sequence is TGTGCCAGTGGGCACACTGAAGCTTTCTTT. It is translated as CASGHTEAFF.